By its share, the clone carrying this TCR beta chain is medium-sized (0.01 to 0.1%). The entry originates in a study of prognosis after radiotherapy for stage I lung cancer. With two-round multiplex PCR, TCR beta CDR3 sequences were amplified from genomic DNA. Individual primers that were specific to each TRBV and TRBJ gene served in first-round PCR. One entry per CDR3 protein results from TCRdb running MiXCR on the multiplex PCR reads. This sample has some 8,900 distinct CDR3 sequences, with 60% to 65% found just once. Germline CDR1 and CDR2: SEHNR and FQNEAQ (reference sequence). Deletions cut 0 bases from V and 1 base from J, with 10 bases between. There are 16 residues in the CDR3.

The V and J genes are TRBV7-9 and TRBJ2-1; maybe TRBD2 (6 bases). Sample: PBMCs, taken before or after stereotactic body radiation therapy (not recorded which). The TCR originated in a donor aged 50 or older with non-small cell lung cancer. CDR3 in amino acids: CASSLAGGRSYNEQFF. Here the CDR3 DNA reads TGTGCCAGCAGCTTAGCTGGGGGGAGGTCCTACAATGAGCAGTTCTTC.